Following are 11 T cell receptor beta chains from one sample sequenced in a study of breast tumors, draining lymph nodes, adjacent tissues. Axillary draining lymph nodes of breast cancer patients supplied the node samples. From the multiplex PCR reads, TCRdb called clonotypes with MiXCR, one entry per CDR3 protein. Of roughly 220,000 distinct CDR3 sequences listed, less than 45% are singletons. Sample: axillary lymph node tissue. The receptor source for this set is a female donor with breast cancer. Some clones in this sample may be carry-over from other donors' samples.

Many counts were recorded for this clonotype. V gene TRBV7-3 combines with J gene TRBJ2-5; no definite D call. V gave up 0 bases and J gave up 13 bases, with 15 bases separating them. The length of the CDR3 is 13 residues. Germline loops: CDR1 SGHTA, CDR2 FQGTGA. The CDR3 DNA reads TGTGCCAGCAGCTTAACGAGCGAAACGCAGAGGTACTTC. Translating it yields CASSLTSETQRYF.

The chain has TRBV11-2 and TRBJ2-3; 12 bases are shared with TRBD2. Trimming cost V 4 bases and J 3 bases; bases outside gene matches: 8. Germline loops: CDR1 SGHAT, CDR2 FQNNGV. The CDR3 covers 17 residues. The CDR3 DNA reads as TGTGCCAGCAGCTCCCAGACTAGCGGGGGAAGAACAGATACGCAGTATTTT. It codes for CASSSQTSGGRTDTQYF.

A note on this clonotype: The CDR3 does not close with the conserved phenylalanine or tryptophan, likely indicating a read error. The DNA is omitted, as the CDR3 cannot be located on it reliably, and the CDR3 follows TCRdb's listing. The chain uses TRBV10-3 and TRBJ1-6; TRBD1 was called by the table and not checked on the DNA. A total of 8 residues make up the CDR3, ends included. CDR1 is ENHRY and CDR2 is SYGVKD in the germline V gene. This CDR3 reads CAISPEGR.

This chain connects TRBV4-2 to TRBJ1-4; D call uncertain. CDR1 LGHNA and CDR2 YNFKEQ come from the germline V gene. V gave up 3 bases and J gave up 3 bases, with 20 bases separating them. CDR3 length: 18 residues. CDR3 amino acids: CASSQELAGMLANEKLFF. The CDR3 bases are TGTGCCAGCAGCCAGGAACTAGCGGGGATGTTGGCTAATGAAAAACTGTTTTTT.

This clonotype has a handful of counts. The chain is built from TRBV5-4 and TRBJ2-2; 12 nucleotides align to TRBD2. CDR1 and CDR2 from the germline V gene are SGHNT and YYREEE (reference sequence). The CDR3 sequence is 17 residues long. V shed 4 bases, J shed 6 bases, and the junction held 10 bases outside the gene matches. CDR3 nucleotide sequence: TGTGCCAGCAGCCCGAGACTAGCGGGGGATTCGGCCGGGGAGCTGTTTTTT. It translates to CASSPRLAGDSAGELFF.

As concerns this clonotype: Given the absence of the conserved phenylalanine or tryptophan at the CDR3 end, a read error is likely. The chain combines TRBV5-8 with TRBJ1-5, with a tentative D call TRBD1 (6 bases). Trimming left V 1 base short and J 4 bases short, with 12 bases between. This CDR3 region has 15 residues. Germline CDR1 reads SGHTS; CDR2 reads YDEGEE. The DNA for the CDR3 is TGTGCCAGCAGCTTGAGGGACATCGTAAATCAGCCCCAGCATTGT. This translates into CASSLRDIVNQPQHC.

This clonotype has ten or more counts. Relative to the germline gene, one junction end is altered; a read error may explain this. The chain recombines TRBV20-1 with TRBJ1-5; possibly TRBD1 for D (6 bases). Germline V gene sequence: CDR1 DFQATT, CDR2 SNEGSKA (reference sequence). The CDR3 has 13 residues. CDR3 residues: CSARGGRNQPQHF. Written as DNA, the CDR3 is TGCAGTGCAAGAGGGGGGCGCAATCAGCCCCAGCATTTT.

CDR3 coding DNA: TGTGCCAGCAGCCGACTAGCAACCCTCTACGAGCAGTACTTC. Its protein product is CASSRLATLYEQYF. The chain recombines TRBV27 with TRBJ2-7, with 7 bases fitting TRBD2. CDR1 is MNHEY, CDR2 SMNVEV, per germline (reference sequence). With 6 bases clipped from V and 3 bases from J, the junction kept 8 bases outside the gene matches. The CDR3 is 14 residues long.

This clonotype has a count of ten or more. The rearrangement links TRBV7-9 to TRBJ2-1; 8 bases map to TRBD2. The CDR3 runs 15 residues. Germline-derived CDR1 and CDR2 are SEHNR and FQNEAQ (reference sequence). Unmatched junction bases numbered 7, after V lost 4 bases and J lost 5 bases. CDR3 region: CASSSRGAQNNEQFF. The CDR3 DNA reads as TGTGCCAGCAGCTCGCGGGGGGCTCAGAACAATGAGCAGTTCTTC.

This clonotype was seen many times. The chain carries TRBV14 and TRBJ2-1; the D is unclear. The CDR3 runs 15 residues. CDR1 and CDR2 (germline): SGHDN, FVKESK. The V end lost 0 bases, the J end lost 0 bases, and 6 bases lay between the germline ends. The CDR3 here is CASSQDLGSYNEQFF. CDR3 sequence (DNA): TGTGCCAGCAGCCAAGATTTAGGCTCCTACAATGAGCAGTTCTTC.

J is TRBJ2-7 and V is TRBV7-2; 9 positions agree with TRBD2. Trimming at V came to 4 bases and at J to 3 bases, leaving 7 bases not matched to a gene. Germline CDR1 and CDR2: SGHTA and FQGNSA. This CDR3 is built from 15 residues. The chain's CDR3 is CASSSIGGGDYEQYF. CDR3 in DNA: TGTGCCAGCAGCTCCATCGGCGGGGGGGACTACGAGCAGTACTTC.